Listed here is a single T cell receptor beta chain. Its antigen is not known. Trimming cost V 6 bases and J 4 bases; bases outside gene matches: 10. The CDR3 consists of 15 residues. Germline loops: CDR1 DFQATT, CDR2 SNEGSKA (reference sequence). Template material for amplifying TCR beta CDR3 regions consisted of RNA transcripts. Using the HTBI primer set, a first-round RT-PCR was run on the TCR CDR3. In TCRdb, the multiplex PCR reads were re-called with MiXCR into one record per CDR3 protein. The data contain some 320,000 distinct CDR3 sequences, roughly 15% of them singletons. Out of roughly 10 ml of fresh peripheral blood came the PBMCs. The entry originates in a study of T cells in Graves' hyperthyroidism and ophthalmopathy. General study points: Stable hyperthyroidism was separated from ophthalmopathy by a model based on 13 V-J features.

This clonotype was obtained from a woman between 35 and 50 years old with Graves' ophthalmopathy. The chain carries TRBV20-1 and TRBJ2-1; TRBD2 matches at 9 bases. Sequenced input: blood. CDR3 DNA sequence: TGCAGTGCCCCTGGGGGGACTAGCAGGTACAATGAGCAGTTCTTC. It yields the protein CSAPGGTSRYNEQFF.